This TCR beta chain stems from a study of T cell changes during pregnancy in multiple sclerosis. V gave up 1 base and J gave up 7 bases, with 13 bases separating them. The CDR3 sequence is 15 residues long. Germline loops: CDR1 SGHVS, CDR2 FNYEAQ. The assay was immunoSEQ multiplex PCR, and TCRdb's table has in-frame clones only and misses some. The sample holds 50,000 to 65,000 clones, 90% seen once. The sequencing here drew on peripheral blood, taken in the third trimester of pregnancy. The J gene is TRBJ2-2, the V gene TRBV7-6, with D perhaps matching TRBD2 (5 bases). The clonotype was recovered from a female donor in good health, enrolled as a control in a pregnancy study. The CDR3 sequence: CASSLGWQEVGELFF. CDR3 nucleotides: TGTGCCAGCAGCTTAGGTTGGCAGGAGGTCGGGGAGCTGTTTTTT.